A single sample is the source of the 32 T cell receptor beta chains below, sequenced in a study of radiotherapy plus CTLA-4 blockade in lung cancer. The repertoire was sequenced with immunoSEQ multiplex PCR; TCRdb's copy has only in-frame clones and lacks some. The sample shows 53,000 or so clones, roughly 84% of them seen only once. The source was peripheral blood, collected from a patient treated with radiotherapy plus ipilimumab. Source of these receptors: a human donor with non-small cell lung cancer whose response to radiotherapy plus ipilimumab could not be evaluated.

The genes are TRBV9 and TRBJ2-1; D perhaps matches TRBD2 (6 bases). The V end was cut by 0 bases, the J end by 1 base, with 11 bases between. CDR3 length: 16 amino acids. Germline CDR1 and CDR2: SGDLS and YYNGEE. The DNA of the CDR3 is TGTGCCAGCAGCGTAGGCGGGACCCGATCCTACAATGAGCAGTTCTTC. The encoded protein is CASSVGGTRSYNEQFF.

A single count supports this clone. Written as DNA, the CDR3 is TGTGCCAGCTCACCAATTACAGGATCCTACAATGAGCAGTTCTTC. Translated, it gives CASSPITGSYNEQFF. This rearrangement joins TRBV18 to TRBJ2-1, with D perhaps matching TRBD1 (5 bases). V dropped 2 bases and J dropped 1 base, with 9 bases sitting between them. The CDR3 is 15 residues long. Germline lookup yields CDR1 KGHSH and CDR2 LQKENI.

This chain links TRBV5-1 with TRBJ2-3; 9 positions agree with TRBD2. Germline trimming cut 0 bases from V and 4 bases from J; bases unmatched to any gene: 6. The CDR3 extends over 16 amino acids. CDR1 is SGHRS, CDR2 YFSETQ, per germline. CDR3 amino acids: CASSLGKRGASDTQYF. Here the CDR3 DNA reads TGCGCCAGCAGCTTGGGAAAGCGGGGGGCTTCAGATACGCAGTATTTT. The complete variable domain, with remaining parts taken from reference TRBV5-1 and TRBJ2-3, reads KAGVTQTPRYLIKTRGQQVTLSCSPISGHRSVSWYQQTPGQGLQFLFEYFSETQRNKGNFPGRFSGRQFSNSRSEMNVSTLELGDSALYLCASSLGKRGASDTQYFGPGTRLTVL.

The V call is TRBV7-9, the J call TRBJ1-3; D unresolved. Trimming removed 4 bases at V and 8 bases at J, with 15 bases between. This CDR3 spans 14 amino acids. CDR1 is SEHNR, CDR2 FQNEAQ, per germline (reference sequence). The CDR3 region is CASSSPRSRHTIYF. For the CDR3, the DNA is TGTGCCAGCAGCTCCCCTAGATCCCGTCACACCATATATTTT.

V and J are TRBV7-2 and TRBJ2-3; D is undetermined. This CDR3 is 15 amino acids long. CDR1 and CDR2 (germline): SGHTA, FQGNSA. Trimming cost V 5 bases and J 2 bases, with 14 bases left between them. In DNA form, the CDR3 reads TGTGCCAGCAGCACCCGTGGGCTGACCACAGATACGCAGTATTTT. Amino acids: CASSTRGLTTDTQYF. The variable domain in full, completed from reference TRBV7-2 and TRBJ2-3, reads GAGVSQSPSNKVTEKGKDVELRCDPISGHTALYWYRQSLGQGLEFLIYFQGNSAPDKSGLPSDRFSAERTGGSVSTLTIQRTQQEDSAVYLCASSTRGLTTDTQYFGPGTRLTVL.

The rearrangement uses TRBV4-1 and TRBJ2-1; 12 positions agree with TRBD2. Trimming cost V 2 bases and J 4 bases; bases outside gene matches: 3. Germline CDR1 and CDR2: MGHRA and YSYEKL. The CDR3 totals 16 residues. DNA for the CDR3: TGCGCCAGCAGCCAACTCGGACTAGCGGGGTACAATGAGCAGTTCTTC. Protein sequence: CASSQLGLAGYNEQFF.

This clone was found a few times. The chain uses TRBV4-3 and TRBJ2-1; 10 positions agree with TRBD2. The junction had 7 bases not matched to a gene; V was cut back by 4 bases and J by 7 bases. Germline V CDR1 and CDR2: LGHNA, YSLEER. This CDR3 has 15 residues. CDR3: CASSRVAGGGNEQFF. CDR3 coding DNA: TGCGCCAGCAGCCGAGTAGCGGGAGGAGGGAATGAGCAGTTCTTC.

CDR3 protein: CAISGSGKEKKTQYF. CDR3 sequence (DNA): TGTGCCATCAGTGGAAGCGGGAAGGAGAAAAAGACCCAGTACTTC. The V and J genes are TRBV10-3 and TRBJ2-5, with 7 positions matching TRBD2. Trimming took 4 bases from V and 6 from J; bases not matched to a gene: 11. Germline V lookup: CDR1 ENHRY, CDR2 SYGVKD. The CDR3 has 15 amino acids.

The chain links TRBV28 to TRBJ1-2; D is possibly TRBD1 (5 bases). Germline V CDR1 and CDR2: MDHEN, SYDVKM. This CDR3 contains 15 residues. The V gene lost 1 base and the J gene lost 0 bases, with 9 bases spanning the gap. CDR3 sequence reads: CASSLSPTANYGYTF. The CDR3 DNA is TGTGCCAGCAGTTTATCCCCGACAGCTAACTATGGCTACACCTTC.

The J gene is TRBJ2-3, the V gene TRBV7-2; perhaps TRBD1 as D (7 bases). The CDR3 spans 15 residues. CDR1 is SGHTA, CDR2 FQGNSA, per germline. Trimming shortened V by 1 base and J by 3 bases, and 11 bases separated the two germline ends. CDR3 sequence: CASSLGSGGTDTQYF. The CDR3 bases are TGTGCCAGCAGCTTAGGGTCAGGGGGGACAGATACGCAGTATTTT.

The chain recombines TRBV27 with TRBJ1-2; TRBD1 aligns across 11 bases. V lost 6 bases, J lost 8 bases, and 5 bases stayed unmatched. This CDR3 region has 13 residues. Germline CDR1 is MNHEY and CDR2 is SMNVEV (reference sequence). DNA for the CDR3: TGTGCCAGCAGGGCCGGGACAGGGGGAGGCTACACCTTC. This gives the protein CASRAGTGGGYTF.

This sequence joins TRBV11-2 and TRBJ2-4; 7 nucleotides align to TRBD1. This CDR3 region has 14 residues. Germline trimming cut 5 bases from V and 8 bases from J; bases unmatched to any gene: 9. Germline values: CDR1 SGHAT, CDR2 FQNNGV. CDR3 DNA: TGTGCCAGCAGCGAGACAGGGTGGGTAGACATTCAGTACTTC. Protein sequence: CASSETGWVDIQYF.

This chain joins TRBV5-4 and TRBJ2-7, with a possible D match to TRBD2 (7 bases). CDR1 is SGHNT and CDR2 is YYREEE in the germline V gene (reference sequence). Trimming left V 5 bases short and J 4 bases short, with 22 bases between. The CDR3 sequence is 16 residues long. The DNA of the CDR3 is TGTGCCAGCAGTCCCGGGGGCGGGAGCCCTCTTTACGAGCAGTACTTC. It specifies CASSPGGGSPLYEQYF.

The V call is TRBV11-3, the J call TRBJ1-1; 7 nucleotides align to TRBD1. In germline, CDR1 is SGHNT, CDR2 YENEEA. The CDR3 length is 16 residues. With V trimmed by 1 base and J by 4 bases, 9 bases remained unmatched. The CDR3 DNA is TGTGCCAGCAGCTTAGGTGGGACAGCTCACGTCACTGAAGCTTTCTTT. Protein product: CASSLGGTAHVTEAFF.

This chain joins TRBV4-3 and TRBJ1-5; TRBD1 matches at 7 bases. In germline, CDR1 is LGHNA, CDR2 YSLEER. With 0 bases clipped from V and 4 bases from J, the junction kept 3 bases outside the gene matches. The length of the CDR3 is 15 residues. The CDR3 DNA follows: TGCGCCAGCAGCCAAGACAGGGGGACGAATCAGCCCCAGCATTTT. Protein product: CASSQDRGTNQPQHF.

This chain joins TRBV9 and TRBJ2-5; 12 bases are a match to TRBD2. V lost 2 bases to trimming and J lost 3 bases; unmatched junction nucleotides: 11. From germline, CDR1 is SGDLS and CDR2 YYNGEE. The CDR3 spans 18 residues. The DNA for the CDR3 is TGTGCCAGCAGCGTTTCTAGCGGGAGGGTCGGTTGGGAAGAGACCCAGTACTTC. This gives the protein CASSVSSGRVGWEETQYF.

The V call is TRBV7-2, the J call TRBJ2-3, with 7 bases lining up with TRBD2. The CDR3 contains 18 residues. Trimming cost V 3 bases and J 5 bases; bases outside gene matches: 17. The germline gives CDR1 SGHTA, CDR2 FQGNSA. The CDR3 DNA reads as TGTGCCAGCAGCTTCGGCCCGCGGGGGATCCAATGGGGAGATACGCAGTATTTT. Amino acids: CASSFGPRGIQWGDTQYF.

The chain employs TRBV28 and TRBJ2-7, with 11 bases aligning to TRBD2. Trimming took 5 bases from V and 2 from J; bases not matched to a gene: 5. CDR1 and CDR2 from the germline V gene are MDHEN and SYDVKM. This CDR3 comprises 15 residues. Here the CDR3 reads CASSPGLAVTYEQYF. CDR3 bases: TGTGCCAGCAGTCCGGGACTAGCGGTTACCTACGAGCAGTACTTC. The full variable domain, with the rest looked up from reference TRBV28 and TRBJ2-7, is DVKVTQSSRYLVKRTGEKVFLECVQDMDHENMFWYRQDPGLGLRLIYFSYDVKMKEKGDIPEGYSVSREKKERFSLILESASTNQTSMYLCASSPGLAVTYEQYFGPGTRLTVT.

The chain is built from TRBV5-4 and TRBJ2-3; TRBD1 matches 9 bases. In germline, CDR1 is SGHNT, CDR2 YYREEE (reference sequence). CDR3 length: 16 residues. Trimming removed 1 base from V and 3 bases from J; junction bases left unmatched: 6. CDR3 protein: CASSLFTGGKTDTQYF. CDR3 DNA sequence: TGTGCCAGCAGCTTGTTTACAGGGGGCAAAACAGATACGCAGTATTTT.

The chain has TRBV6-5 and TRBJ1-5, with a weak D call TRBD1 (5 bases). The CDR3 runs to 14 residues. V lost 2 bases, J lost 4 bases, and 9 bases lay in between. Germline values: CDR1 MNHEY, CDR2 SVGAGI. The CDR3 reads CASSYGRGNQPQHF. The CDR3 DNA reads as TGTGCCAGCAGTTACGGGCGGGGGAATCAGCCCCAGCATTTT.

J is TRBJ1-2 and V is TRBV6-6; weak D call: TRBD1 (5 bases). Germline V CDR1 and CDR2: MNHNY, SVGAGI (reference sequence). Trimming left V 3 bases short and J 0 bases short, with 8 bases between. This CDR3 region has 14 residues. CDR3 in amino acids: CASSYWGANYGYTF. CDR3 bases: TGTGCCAGCAGTTATTGGGGGGCTAACTATGGCTACACCTTC.

CDR3 in amino acids: CASGLVIGRLQFF. CDR3 coding DNA: TGTGCTAGTGGTTTGGTAATAGGCAGGCTCCAGTTCTTC. The J gene is TRBJ2-1, the V gene TRBV12-5; D call uncertain. CDR1 LGHNT and CDR2 FRNRAP come from the germline V gene. This CDR3 contains 13 residues. The V end lost 0 bases, the J end lost 13 bases, and 13 bases lay between the germline ends.

The CDR3 region has the DNA TGTGCCAGTTCTCGGACAGGGATCGGCTACACCTTC. Translated, it gives CASSRTGIGYTF. The rearrangement uses TRBV21-1 and TRBJ1-2; the table names TRBD1, a call not compared with the DNA. TRBV21-1 is classified as a pseudogene. This CDR3 comprises 12 residues.

V and J are TRBV11-2 and TRBJ2-7, with 7 bases lining up with TRBD1. With 6 bases clipped from V and 2 bases from J, the junction kept 10 bases outside the gene matches. Germline assignment: CDR1 SGHAT and CDR2 FQNNGV. This CDR3 has 15 residues. The DNA of the CDR3 is TGTGCCAGCAGTGTTGCCCAGGGACAGCCCTACGAGCAGTACTTC. This gives the protein CASSVAQGQPYEQYF. The full variable domain, completed using reference TRBV11-2 and TRBJ2-7, is EAGVAQSPRYKIIEKRQSVAFWCNPISGHATLYWYQQILGQGPKLLIQFQNNGVVDDSQLPKDRFSAERLKGVDSTLKIQPAKLEDSAVYLCASSVAQGQPYEQYFGPGTRLTVT.

The chain employs TRBV11-2 and TRBJ1-2; TRBD1 is a possible D gene (6 bases). This CDR3 has 17 amino acids. The germline V and J ends were trimmed by 0 bases and 5 bases, with 19 bases remaining between them. Germline CDR1 SGHAT, CDR2 FQNNGV. The CDR3: CASSLDLRGNPFYGYTF. CDR3 DNA: TGTGCCAGCAGCTTAGATTTAAGGGGGAACCCATTTTATGGCTACACCTTC.

This clone was seen only once. The V call is TRBV5-1, the J call TRBJ2-1, with D tentatively TRBD1 (6 bases). V lost 9 bases and J 8 bases, leaving 21 bases between the germline ends. CDR1 and CDR2 from the germline V gene are SGHRS and YFSETQ. The CDR3 runs to 14 residues. CDR3 sequence: CATGELTGSHEQFF. CDR3 sequence (DNA): TGCGCCACAGGGGAACTGACCGGCAGCCATGAGCAGTTCTTC.

A remark on this clone: Other nucleotide sequences from this sample produce the same CDR3. The rearrangement uses TRBV9 and TRBJ2-1, with 9 bases fitting TRBD2. This CDR3 region has 15 residues. Trimming took 2 bases from V and 2 from J; bases not matched to a gene: 2. Germline values: CDR1 SGDLS, CDR2 YYNGEE. CDR3 nucleotide sequence: TGTGCCAGCAGCGTTGGCGGGGGGGCCTACAATGAGCAGTTCTTC. Its protein is CASSVGGGAYNEQFF.

J is TRBJ2-7 and V is TRBV12-5; 9 bases line up with TRBD1. This CDR3 has 18 amino acids. The germline CDR1 and CDR2 sequences are LGHNT and FRNRAP. The trim removed 1 base at V and 1 base at J, leaving 11 bases unmatched. CDR3 sequence reads: CASGLARWGQGDSYEQYF. The CDR3 DNA sequence: TGTGCTAGTGGTTTGGCTCGTTGGGGACAGGGTGATTCCTACGAGCAGTACTTC.

The chain recombines TRBV18 with TRBJ2-2; D is unresolved. From germline, CDR1 is KGHSH and CDR2 LQKENI. V was clipped by 4 bases and J by 5 bases, with 8 bases between them. This CDR3 region has 13 residues. DNA for the CDR3: TGTGCCAGCTCACGGAGCGAAACCGGGGAGCTGTTTTTT. Amino acid sequence: CASSRSETGELFF.

The genes are TRBV13 and TRBJ2-2; 12 bases are a match to TRBD1. This CDR3 comprises 17 residues. V dropped 6 bases and J dropped 5; count of bases not matched to a gene: 10. The germline V gene has CDR1 PRHDT and CDR2 FYEKMQ (reference sequence). In nucleotides, the CDR3 is TGTGCCAGCAGTGGGGGACAGGGGGCCCGATGGACCGGGGAGCTGTTTTTT. Residues: CASSGGQGARWTGELFF.

This clone came up a few times. The chain recombines TRBV7-6 with TRBJ2-3, with D hard to call. Germline V lookup: CDR1 SGHVS, CDR2 FNYEAQ. Trimming removed 5 bases at V and 2 bases at J, with 5 bases between. The CDR3 covers 12 residues. The CDR3 sequence: CASSLYTDTQYF. CDR3 in DNA: TGTGCCAGCAGCCTCTACACAGATACGCAGTATTTT.

Details on this clone: One junction end disagrees with the germline gene, perhaps due to a read error. The rearrangement uses TRBV2 and TRBJ2-5; 7 bases match TRBD2. The CDR3 consists of 14 residues. Germline V gene sequence: CDR1 SNHLY, CDR2 FYNNEI. The CDR3 spells CASTEGRELVTQYF. The CDR3 DNA sequence: TGTGCCAGCACTGAAGGGCGGGAGTTGGTGACCCAGTACTTC.